Listed below are T cell receptor beta chains from one sample, sequenced in a study of shared clonotypes between healthy human individuals. Profiled with immunoSEQ multiplex PCR; TCRdb holds only in-frame clones, not every one. The sample carries around 690,000 clones, 90% recorded once. The sequenced sample was memory CD8+ T cells from PBMCs. The origin of the receptors is a man aged 18 to 30 in good health. Some clones in this sample may be carry-over from other donors' samples. Both conserved end residues are part of each CDR3. A D gene is named only where the DNA matches it firmly. Expanded clones get a size class; other rows say once, few or many, or leave the size out.

j_call | v_call | d_call | clone_size | cdr3_nt | cdr3_aa
TRBJ2-1 | TRBV28 | . | . | TGTGCCAGCAGTCCACCGCCCACGGATGAGCAGTTCTTC | CASSPPPTDEQFF
TRBJ2-3 | TRBV28 | . | few | TGTGCCAGCAATAAAATGGCGGGATCGTCAGATACGCAGTATTTT | CASNKMAGSSDTQYF
TRBJ2-5 | TRBV7-9 | . | . | TGTGCCACACAACGTGAGGGGAAGTGGGAGACCCAGTACTTC | CATQREGKWETQYF
TRBJ2-7 | TRBV10-2 | TRBD1 | . | TGCGCCGGGGGGACAGGGGTTACCTACGAGCAGTACTTC | CAGGTGVTYEQYF
TRBJ2-7 | TRBV28 | . | few | TGTGCCAGCAGTCTCAGGGGATGGACCTACGAGCAGTACTTC | CASSLRGWTYEQYF
TRBJ2-5 | TRBV6-6 | . | . | TGTGCCAGCAGCCTAGACAGGCAAGAGACCCAGTACTTC | CASSLDRQETQYF
TRBJ1-1 | TRBV5-1 | . | . | TGCGCCAGCAGACGATGGACAAGGAACACTGAAGCTTTCTTT | CASRRWTRNTEAFF
TRBJ1-1 | TRBV4-1 | . | . | TGCGCCAGCAGCCAGACGAAACAGGGAACTGAAGCTTTCTTT | CASSQTKQGTEAFF
TRBJ1-2 | TRBV11-2 | TRBD1 | once | TGTGCCAGCAGCCACCGGGACAGGGTTTCAGATGGCTACACCTTC | CASSHRDRVSDGYTF
TRBJ2-7 | TRBV11-2 | . | . | TGTGCCAGCAGCTTAGTAGGGTCTGTCAACGAGCAGTACTTC | CASSLVGSVNEQYF
TRBJ2-7 | TRBV7-9 | . | . | TGTGCCAGCAGCTTATCGACAAGAAGATACGAGCAGTACTTC | CASSLSTRRYEQYF
TRBJ2-7 | TRBV28 | . | . | TGTGCCAGCACCCCCCGGGTAGGGTATTCCTACGAGCAGTACTTC | CASTPRVGYSYEQYF
TRBJ2-3 | TRBV4-1 | . | . | TGCGCCAGCAGCCACTCCGAAGATACGCAGTATTTT | CASSHSEDTQYF
TRBJ1-2 | TRBV5-4 | TRBD1 | . | TGTGCCAGCAGCTTGGAACCCGGGACAGGGGTCTCGTATGGCTACACCTTC | CASSLEPGTGVSYGYTF
TRBJ2-7 | TRBV7-2 | . | . | TGTGCCAGCAGCGAAAGCTACGAGCAGTACTTC | CASSESYEQYF
TRBJ2-7 | TRBV5-4 | . | . | TGTGCCAGCAGCTCCTATGTCGGGACCGAGTCCTACGAGCAGTACTTC | CASSSYVGTESYEQYF
TRBJ2-1 | TRBV9 | . | . | TGTGCCAGCAGCGTAAGACAGTTCTCCTACAATGAGCAGTTCTTC | CASSVRQFSYNEQFF
TRBJ1-5 | TRBV9 | . | . | TGTGCCAGCAGCGTAGCCGGACAGCTCAATCAGCCCCAGCATTTT | CASSVAGQLNQPQHF
TRBJ1-2 | TRBV28 | . | once | TGTGCCAGCAGTTTAATGCGGGAACTGATCTATGTCGGCTACACCTTC | CASSLMRELIYVGYTF
TRBJ1-5 | TRBV4-1 | TRBD1 | few | TGCGCCAGCAGCCAAGGGACAGGCGGCGGGCCCCAGCATTTT | CASSQGTGGGPQHF
TRBJ2-7 | TRBV6-1 | . | . | TGTGCCAGCAGTCAAGGAAGGGACGGGACGTTTCTGATTGAGCAGTACTTC | CASSQGRDGTFLIEQYF
TRBJ1-2 | TRBV29-1 | TRBD1 | . | TGCAGCGCCGGACAGGGCTACTATGGCTACACCTTC | CSAGQGYYGYTF
TRBJ1-1 | TRBV29-1 | . | . | TGCAGCGTTGGGGGAGAAGCTTTCTTT | CSVGGEAFF
TRBJ2-1 | TRBV7-9 | . | . | TGTGCCAGCAGCTTATGGGGTGTCAGCTCCTACAATGAGCAGTTCTTC | CASSLWGVSSYNEQFF
TRBJ2-7 | TRBV5-4 | TRBD2 | once | TGTGCCAGCAGCTTCGGACTAGCGTCGGATCGCCACGAGCAGTACTTC | CASSFGLASDRHEQYF
TRBJ2-7 | TRBV29-1 | . | . | TGCAGCGTTGAAGTGGTGCCAAACTCCTACGAGCAGTACTTC | CSVEVVPNSYEQYF